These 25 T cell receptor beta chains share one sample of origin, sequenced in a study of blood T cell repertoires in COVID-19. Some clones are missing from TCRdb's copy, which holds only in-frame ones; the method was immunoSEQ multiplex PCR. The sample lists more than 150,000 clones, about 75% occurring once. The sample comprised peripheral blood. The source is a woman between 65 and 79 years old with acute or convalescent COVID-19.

CDR3 sequence: CATSDYPGPQFF. The CDR3 nucleotides are TGTGCCACCAGTGATTACCCAGGTCCGCAGTTCTTC. This rearrangement joins TRBV24-1 to TRBJ2-1; the D is unclear. The CDR3 contains 12 residues. V lost 2 bases, J lost 12 bases, and 10 bases lay in between. Germline lookup yields CDR1 KGHDR and CDR2 SFDVKD.

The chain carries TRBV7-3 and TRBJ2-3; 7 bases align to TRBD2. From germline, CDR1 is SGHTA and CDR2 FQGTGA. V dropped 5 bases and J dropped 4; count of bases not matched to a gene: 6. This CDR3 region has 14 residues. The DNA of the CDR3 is TGTGCCAGCAGCGGCGGGGGACCAGCAGATACGCAGTATTTT. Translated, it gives CASSGGGPADTQYF.

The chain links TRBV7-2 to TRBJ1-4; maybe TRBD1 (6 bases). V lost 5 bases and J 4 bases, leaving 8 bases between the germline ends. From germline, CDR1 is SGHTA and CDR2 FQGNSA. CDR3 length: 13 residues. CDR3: CASSRTVNEKLFF. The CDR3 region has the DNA TGTGCCAGCAGCCGGACAGTTAATGAAAAACTGTTTTTT.

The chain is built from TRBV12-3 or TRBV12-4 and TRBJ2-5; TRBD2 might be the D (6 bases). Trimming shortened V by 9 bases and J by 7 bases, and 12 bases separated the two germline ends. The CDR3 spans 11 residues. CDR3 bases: TGTGCCAGTACCCTTAGCGGGACCCAGTACTTC. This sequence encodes CASTLSGTQYF.

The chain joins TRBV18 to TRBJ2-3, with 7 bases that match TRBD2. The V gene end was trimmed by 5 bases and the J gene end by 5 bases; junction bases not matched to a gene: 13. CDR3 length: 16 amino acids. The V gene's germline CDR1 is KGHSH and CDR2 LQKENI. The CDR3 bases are TGTGCCAGCTCATCGGGGGGACTCCGTGGTGGAGATACGCAGTATTTT. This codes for CASSSGGLRGGDTQYF.

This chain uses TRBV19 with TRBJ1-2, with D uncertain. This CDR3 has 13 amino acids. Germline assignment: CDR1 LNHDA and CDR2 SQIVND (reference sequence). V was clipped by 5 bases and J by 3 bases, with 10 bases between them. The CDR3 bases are TGTGCCAGTAGTCTCGGGTCTGACTATGGCTACACCTTC. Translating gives CASSLGSDYGYTF.

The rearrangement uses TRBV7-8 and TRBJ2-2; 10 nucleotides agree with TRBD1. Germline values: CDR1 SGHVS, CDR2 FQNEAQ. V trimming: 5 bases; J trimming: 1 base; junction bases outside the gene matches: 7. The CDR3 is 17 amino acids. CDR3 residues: CASSPVTGGRNTGELFF. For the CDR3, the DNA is TGTGCCAGCAGCCCCGTGACAGGGGGCCGGAACACCGGGGAGCTGTTTTTT. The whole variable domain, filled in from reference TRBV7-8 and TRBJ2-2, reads GAGVSQSPRYKVAKRGQDVALRCDPISGHVSLFWYQQALGQGPEFLTYFQNEAQLDKSGLPSDRFFAERPEGSVSTLKIQRTQQEDSAVYLCASSPVTGGRNTGELFFGEGSRLTVL.

Written as DNA, the CDR3 is TGTGCCACCCGTAGTGAGCATTTCGAGCAGTACTTC. Translating gives CATRSEHFEQYF. This chain uses TRBV15 with TRBJ2-7; D is undetermined. Germline V gene sequence: CDR1 LNHNV, CDR2 YYDKDF (reference sequence). CDR3 length: 12 amino acids. The V end was cut by 8 bases, the J end by 6 bases, with 14 bases between. Combining the CDR3 with reference TRBV15 and TRBJ2-7 gives the whole variable domain DAMVIQNPRYQVTQFGKPVTLSCSQTLNHNVMYWYQQKSSQAPKLLFHYYDKDFNNEADTPDNFQSRRPNTSFCFLDIRSPGLGDTAMYLCATRSEHFEQYFGPGTRLTVT.

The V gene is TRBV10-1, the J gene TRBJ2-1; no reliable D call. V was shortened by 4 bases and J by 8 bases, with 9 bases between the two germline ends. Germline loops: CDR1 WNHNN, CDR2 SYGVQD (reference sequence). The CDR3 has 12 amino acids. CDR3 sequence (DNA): TGCGCCAGCAGTGGAGCCACGGATGAGCAGTTCTTC. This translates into CASSGATDEQFF.

The CDR3 nucleotides are TGTGCCAGCAGCTGGAACAGGGACGGGGGGCCCTACACCTTC. Translation gives CASSWNRDGGPYTF. The gene calls are TRBV6-5 and TRBJ1-2; D is possibly TRBD1 (6 bases). V lost 6 bases and J 10 bases, leaving 21 bases between the germline ends. The CDR3 is made up of 14 amino acids. Germline assignment: CDR1 MNHEY and CDR2 SVGAGI.

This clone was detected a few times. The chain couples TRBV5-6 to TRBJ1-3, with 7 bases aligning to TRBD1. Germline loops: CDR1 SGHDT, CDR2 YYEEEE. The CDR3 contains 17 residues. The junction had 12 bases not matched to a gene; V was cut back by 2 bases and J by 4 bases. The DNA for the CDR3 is TGTGCCAGCAGCTTCAACAGGGACAGTAGAATCGGAAACACCATATATTTT. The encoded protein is CASSFNRDSRIGNTIYF.

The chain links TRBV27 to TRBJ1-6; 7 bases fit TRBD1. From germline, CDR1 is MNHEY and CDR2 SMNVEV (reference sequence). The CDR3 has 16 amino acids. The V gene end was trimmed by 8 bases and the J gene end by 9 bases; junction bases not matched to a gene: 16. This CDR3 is CASRKRGGASGSPLHF. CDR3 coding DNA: TGTGCCAGCCGTAAACGAGGGGGCGCATCAGGTTCACCCCTCCACTTT.

CDR3: CASMGGPSTDTQYF. The CDR3, as DNA: TGCGCCAGCATGGGAGGGCCATCCACAGATACGCAGTATTTT. This chain uses TRBV5-1 with TRBJ2-3; TRBD2 aligns across 7 bases. Per the germline V gene, CDR1 is SGHRS and CDR2 is YFSETQ. CDR3 length equals 14 residues. Trimming at V came to 6 bases and at J to 2 bases, leaving 6 bases not matched to a gene.

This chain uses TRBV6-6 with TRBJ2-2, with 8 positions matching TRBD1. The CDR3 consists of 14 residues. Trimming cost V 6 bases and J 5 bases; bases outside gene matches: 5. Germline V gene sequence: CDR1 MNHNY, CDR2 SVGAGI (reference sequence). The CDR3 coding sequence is TGTGCCAGCAGAGGACAGGGAGAGACCGGGGAGCTGTTTTTT. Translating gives CASRGQGETGELFF.

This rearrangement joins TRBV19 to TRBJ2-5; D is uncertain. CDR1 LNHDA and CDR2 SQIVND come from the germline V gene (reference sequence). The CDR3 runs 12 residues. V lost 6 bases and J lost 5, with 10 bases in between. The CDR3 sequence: CASRAQYETQYF. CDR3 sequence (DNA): TGTGCCAGTAGGGCTCAGTACGAGACCCAGTACTTC.

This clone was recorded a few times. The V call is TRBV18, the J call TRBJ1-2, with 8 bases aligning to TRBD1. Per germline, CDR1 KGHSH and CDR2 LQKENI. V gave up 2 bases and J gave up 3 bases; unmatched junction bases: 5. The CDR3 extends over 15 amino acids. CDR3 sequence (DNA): TGTGCCAGCTCACCAAAGGACAGGGACGACTATGGCTACACCTTC. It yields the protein CASSPKDRDDYGYTF.

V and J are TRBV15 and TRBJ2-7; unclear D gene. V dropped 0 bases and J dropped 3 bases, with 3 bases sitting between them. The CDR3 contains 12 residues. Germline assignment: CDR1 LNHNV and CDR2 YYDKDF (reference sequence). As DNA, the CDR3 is TGTGCCACCAGCAGAGACAACTACGAGCAGTACTTC. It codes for CATSRDNYEQYF.

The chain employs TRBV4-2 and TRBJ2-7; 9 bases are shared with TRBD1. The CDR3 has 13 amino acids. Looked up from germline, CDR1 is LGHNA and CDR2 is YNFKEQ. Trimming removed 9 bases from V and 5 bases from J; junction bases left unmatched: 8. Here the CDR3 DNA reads TGTGCCAGTGCCGGGACAGGGTCCAACGAGCAGTACTTC. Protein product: CASAGTGSNEQYF.

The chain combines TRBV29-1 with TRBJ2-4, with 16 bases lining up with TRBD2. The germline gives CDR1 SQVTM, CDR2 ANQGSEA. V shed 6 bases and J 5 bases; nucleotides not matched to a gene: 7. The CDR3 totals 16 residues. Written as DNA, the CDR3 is TGCAGCGTCGCCCCGGGACTAGCGGGAGGGCAAAACATTCAGTACTTC. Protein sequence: CSVAPGLAGGQNIQYF.

CDR3 coding DNA: TGTGCCAGCAGCCACCCGGGACTAGCGGGAGGGCCGGGCGAGCAGTACTTC. Amino acids: CASSHPGLAGGPGEQYF. The chain couples TRBV6-6 to TRBJ2-7, with TRBD2 identical over 16 bases. Germline V gives CDR1 MNHNY, CDR2 SVGAGI (reference sequence). The CDR3 is 17 residues long. Unmatched junction bases numbered 11, after V lost 6 bases and J lost 6 bases.

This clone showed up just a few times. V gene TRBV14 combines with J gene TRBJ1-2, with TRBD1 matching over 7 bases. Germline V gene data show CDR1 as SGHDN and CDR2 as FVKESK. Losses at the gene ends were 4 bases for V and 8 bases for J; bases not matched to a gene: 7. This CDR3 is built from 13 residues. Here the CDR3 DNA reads TGTGCCAGCAGCCTACAGGGGCCGTCGGGCTACACCTTC. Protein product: CASSLQGPSGYTF.

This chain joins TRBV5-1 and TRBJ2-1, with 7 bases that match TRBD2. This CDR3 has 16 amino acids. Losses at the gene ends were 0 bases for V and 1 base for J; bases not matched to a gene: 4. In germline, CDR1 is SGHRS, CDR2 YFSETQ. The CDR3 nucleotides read TGCGCCAGCAGCTTGGAGGGAGGGCAGTCCTACAATGAGCAGTTCTTC. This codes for CASSLEGGQSYNEQFF. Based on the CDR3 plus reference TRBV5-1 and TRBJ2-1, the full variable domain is KAGVTQTPRYLIKTRGQQVTLSCSPISGHRSVSWYQQTPGQGLQFLFEYFSETQRNKGNFPGRFSGRQFSNSRSEMNVSTLELGDSALYLCASSLEGGQSYNEQFFGPGTRLTVL.

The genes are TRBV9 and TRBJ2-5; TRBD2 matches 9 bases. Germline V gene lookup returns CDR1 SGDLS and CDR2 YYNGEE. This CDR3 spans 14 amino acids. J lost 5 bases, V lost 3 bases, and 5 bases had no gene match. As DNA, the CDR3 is TGTGCCAGCAGCGCTAGCGGGATCAGGGAGACCCAGTACTTC. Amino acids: CASSASGIRETQYF. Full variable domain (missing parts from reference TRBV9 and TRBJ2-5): DSGVTQTPKHLITATGQRVTLRCSPRSGDLSVYWYQQSLDQGLQFLIQYYNGEERAKGNILERFSAQQFPDLHSELNLSSLELGDSALYFCASSASGIRETQYFGPGTRLLVL.

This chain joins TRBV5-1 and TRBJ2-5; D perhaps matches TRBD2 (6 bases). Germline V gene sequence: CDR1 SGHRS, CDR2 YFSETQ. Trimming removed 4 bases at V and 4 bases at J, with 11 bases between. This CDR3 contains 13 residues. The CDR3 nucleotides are TGCGCCAGCAGCAGGGACGGGGGAGAGACCCAGTACTTC. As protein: CASSRDGGETQYF.

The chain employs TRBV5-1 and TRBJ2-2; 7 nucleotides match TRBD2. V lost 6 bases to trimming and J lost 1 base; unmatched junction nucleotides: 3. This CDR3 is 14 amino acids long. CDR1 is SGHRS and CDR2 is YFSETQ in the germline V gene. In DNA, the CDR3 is TGCGCCAGCACATCTAGCGGGAACACCGGGGAGCTGTTTTTT. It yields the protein CASTSSGNTGELFF.